The T cell receptor beta chain under discussion was sequenced for a study of neoadjuvant anti-PD-1 for oral cavity cancer. Cohort: HPV-negative, locally advanced oral cavity squamous cell carcinoma patients. Generated by immunoSEQ multiplex PCR, the TCRdb table keeps only in-frame clones and is missing some. The sample records roughly 7,200 clones, roughly 54% being singletons. The CDR3 is 15 amino acids. V was pared by 5 bases and J by 6 bases, with 12 bases of the junction left unmatched. The germline CDR1 and CDR2 sequences are SGHTA and FQGNSA. The chain combines TRBV7-2 with TRBJ1-1; 7 nucleotides line up with TRBD1. Specimen: tumor tissue, collected before nivolumab (anti-PD-1) treatment. The clonotype originates from a person aged 40 to 85 with oral cavity squamous cell carcinoma. The chain's CDR3 is CASSKTGLRGSEAFF. DNA of the CDR3: TGTGCCAGCAGCAAGACAGGGTTGAGGGGATCTGAAGCTTTCTTT.